A selection of T cell receptor beta chains follows, all from one sample in a study of T cells after yellow fever vaccination. MiXCR, applied by TCRdb to the 5' RACE reads, yields one record per CDR3 protein. The sample carries about 400,000 distinct CDR3 sequences, around 6.5% recorded once. Sequenced here: PBMCs, sampled 5 days after the yellow fever booster vaccination. Receptors were obtained from a man aged 25 to 40 who received the YFV17D yellow fever vaccine. The conserved cysteine and the conserved F or W are not part of the CDR3 here. Each record gives: D gene, V gene, J gene, CDR3 protein. A D gene is named only where the DNA matches it firmly.

>NA|TRBV6-1|TRBJ1-2
ASRRGLQEYGYT
>NA|TRBV7-9|TRBJ2-6
ASRPMRLSGANVLT
>NA|TRBV10-3|TRBJ1-1
AISAFGGNTEAF
>NA|TRBV4-2|TRBJ2-2
ASSQDIGELF
>TRBD2|TRBV20-1|TRBJ2-3
SASLAGGGADTQY
>TRBD1|TRBV12-3/TRBV12-4|TRBJ2-3
ASSHGTGRDTQY
>TRBD1|TRBV5-5|TRBJ2-1
ASSSSWDRGNNEQF
>NA|TRBV29-1|TRBJ1-3
SVQGDSGNTIY
>NA|TRBV28|TRBJ1-2
ASISLGPGPSANYGYT
>NA|TRBV29-1|TRBJ2-3
SVEVLSQTPYTQY
>TRBD1|TRBV3-1|TRBJ2-3
ASSTDRGRIPSTDTQY
>NA|TRBV27|TRBJ2-2
ASRKGGELF
>TRBD1|TRBV30|TRBJ1-2
AWRDRVFYGYT
>NA|TRBV7-9|TRBJ2-3
ASSLRRAGRGDTQY
>NA|TRBV5-1|TRBJ2-7
ASRATSSYEQY
>TRBD1|TRBV12-3/TRBV12-4|TRBJ1-5
ASRPGTVSEPQH
>TRBD2|TRBV7-2|TRBJ2-4
ASSLEAGGVY
>TRBD1|TRBV7-2|TRBJ2-4
ASGRGPENIQY
>NA|TRBV28|TRBJ2-7
ASSLILIPAGGPYEQY
>NA|TRBV11-2|TRBJ1-5
ASSFYSNQPQH
>NA|TRBV5-8|TRBJ1-4
ASSLDAEKLF
>NA|TRBV29-1|TRBJ2-1
SAEEVYNEQF
>NA|TRBV6-2/TRBV6-3|TRBJ2-3
ASRWTTPDTQY
>NA|TRBV14|TRBJ2-5
ASSLDRRTQY
>NA|TRBV4-3|TRBJ2-1
ASSQGGGAVDNEQF
>NA|TRBV5-1|TRBJ1-5
ASSSEDSSLNQPQH
>NA|TRBV7-2|TRBJ2-7
ASSSQGGAALYEQY
>TRBD2|TRBV7-6|TRBJ2-2
ASSFLREFTGELF
>NA|TRBV6-6|TRBJ2-7
ASQSQGLGEQY
>NA|TRBV7-2|TRBJ2-1
ASSFRLASNEQF
>NA|TRBV12-3/TRBV12-4|TRBJ2-1
ASSFQPSASYNEQF
>NA|TRBV12-3/TRBV12-4|TRBJ1-4
ASSSGNEKLF
>TRBD2|TRBV12-3/TRBV12-4|TRBJ2-1
ASTYSTSGKEQF
>TRBD2|TRBV29-1|TRBJ2-7
SVDIGTSGHEQY
>NA|TRBV9|TRBJ2-7
ASSVRGESREQY
>NA|TRBV15|TRBJ1-5
ATRDDMSNQPQH
>NA|TRBV6-5|TRBJ2-1
ASSSLVNEQF
>NA|TRBV6-1|TRBJ1-2
ASSEVFSGPTRGYT
>NA|TRBV6-2/TRBV6-3|TRBJ2-1
ASSYLLRLGAGEQF
>TRBD1|TRBV18|TRBJ2-7
ASSPGQGGQY
>TRBD2|TRBV23-1|TRBJ2-1
ASSQSNGGAYNEQF
>TRBD1|TRBV12-3/TRBV12-4|TRBJ2-5
ASTPTGAGETQY
>NA|TRBV2|TRBJ2-5
ASRPTLQETQY
>NA|TRBV7-9|TRBJ2-3
ASSTSGYDRDTQY
>NA|TRBV11-1|TRBJ1-2
ASSKEGIPDYGYT
>NA|TRBV10-3|TRBJ2-7
ATKNPEGAVYEQY
>NA|TRBV7-6|TRBJ2-1
ASSYPLADSRNEQF
>NA|TRBV15|TRBJ2-3
ATSRADTQY
>NA|TRBV7-2|TRBJ1-6
ASSLATASRSPLH
>TRBD1|TRBV28|TRBJ2-7
ASRTRGSYEQY
>NA|TRBV10-3|TRBJ1-5
AISESGGISNQPQH
>TRBD2|TRBV11-1|TRBJ2-1
ASSLFFGAMTSGRVYEQF
>TRBD2|TRBV11-2|TRBJ2-5
ASSPRTSRPETQY
>NA|TRBV7-2|TRBJ2-7
ASSLDLRDAYEQY
>NA|TRBV20-1|TRBJ2-5
SARDSGYQETQY